Listed below are T cell receptor beta chains from one sample, sequenced in a study of cytomegalovirus exposure and HLA in healthy donors. Method: immunoSEQ multiplex PCR; TCRdb's copy keeps in-frame clones and lacks some. There are about 200,000 clones in the sample; about 80% occur only once, and 1.5% to 2% lies in the top ten. Material: PBMCs. The receptors shown here come from a man between 25 and 39 years old in good health and CMV-seronegative. The CDR3 runs from the conserved cysteine through the conserved F or W. The D gene is left open where the match is weak. Some rows have no size entry. The others give once, few or many, or a class for an expanded clone.

once	TRBV21-1	TRBJ1-5	-	CASSKRLTGRANQPQHF	TGTGCCAGCAGCAAGCGGTTAACAGGGAGGGCCAATCAGCCCCAGCATTTT
-	TRBV7-3	TRBJ2-1	TRBD1	CASSAWAGGLGEQFF	TGTGCCAGCAGCGCATGGGCAGGGGGCCTGGGTGAGCAGTTCTTC
-	TRBV5-1	TRBJ2-7	-	CASSLAGSEQYF	TGCGCCAGCAGCTTGGCAGGGTCCGAGCAGTACTTC
-	TRBV6-4	TRBJ1-6	-	CASSAGEDNSPLHF	TGTGCCAGCAGTGCTGGGGAGGATAATTCACCCCTCCACTTT
-	TRBV9	TRBJ2-3	-	CASSPTRDTQYF	TGTGCCAGCAGTCCGACTAGAGATACGCAGTATTTT
-	TRBV18	TRBJ2-2	-	CASSSGDSPNTGELFF	TGTGCCAGCTCATCGGGGGACAGTCCGAACACCGGGGAGCTGTTTTTT
-	TRBV6-5	TRBJ1-1	-	CASSPPQAGNTEAFF	TGTGCCAGCAGCCCCCCCCAGGCAGGGAACACTGAAGCTTTCTTT
-	TRBV27	TRBJ1-1	-	CASRRTVNTEAFF	TGTGCCAGCAGACGTACAGTGAACACTGAAGCTTTCTTT
-	TRBV10-2	TRBJ2-7	-	CASRQGYEQYF	TGCGCCAGCAGACAGGGCTACGAGCAGTACTTC
-	TRBV2	TRBJ1-5	-	CASSDDRQLGQPQHF	TGTGCCAGCAGCGACGACAGACAACTGGGTCAGCCCCAGCATTTT
-	TRBV2	TRBJ1-5	-	CASTEEGSSNQPQHF	TGTGCCAGCACCGAGGAGGGTAGTAGCAATCAGCCCCAGCATTTT
-	TRBV6-5	TRBJ1-3	TRBD1	CASSYSGQGSGNTIYF	TGTGCCAGCAGTTACTCGGGACAGGGGTCTGGAAACACCATATATTTT
-	TRBV29-1	TRBJ1-3	TRBD1	CSVEESGTAGNTIYF	TGCAGCGTTGAAGAGAGTGGGACAGCTGGAAACACCATATATTTT
-	TRBV21-1	TRBJ1-2	-	CASSPPGSNEGYTF	TGTGCCAGCAGCCCACCCGGGTCGAATGAGGGCTACACCTTC
once	TRBV7-9	TRBJ2-7	TRBD2	CASSLSGRLYEQYF	TGTGCCAGCAGCTTAAGCGGGAGGTTATACGAGCAGTACTTC
-	TRBV5-1	TRBJ2-7	-	CASSPGTPSYEQYF	TGCGCCAGCAGTCCCGGGACACCGTCCTACGAGCAGTACTTC
few	TRBV7-9	TRBJ2-7	TRBD1	CASSKTGTVYEQYF	TGTGCCAGCAGTAAGACAGGGACCGTCTACGAGCAGTACTTC
-	TRBV29-1	TRBJ1-1	-	CSVDPGRGITEAFF	TGCAGCGTGGACCCCGGTAGGGGAATCACTGAAGCTTTCTTT
-	TRBV29-1	TRBJ2-7	-	CSVEDWHGRDSTYEQYF	TGCAGCGTTGAAGATTGGCATGGGCGGGACTCCACCTACGAGCAGTACTTC
-	TRBV15	TRBJ2-1	TRBD2	CATSGVIAGASDEQFF	TGTGCCACCAGCGGAGTAATAGCGGGAGCATCTGATGAGCAGTTCTTC
-	TRBV4-1	TRBJ2-7	-	CASSPGRTVSYEQYF	TGCGCCAGCAGCCCCGGAAGAACAGTCTCCTACGAGCAGTACTTC
-	TRBV10-1	TRBJ2-7	-	CASSDTAGEQYF	TGCGCCTCATCCGATACCGCCGGCGAGCAGTACTTC
-	TRBV5-1	TRBJ2-7	TRBD1	CASSATRIHPGQGTYEQYF	TGCGCCAGCAGCGCGACAAGAATCCATCCGGGACAGGGGACCTACGAGCAGTACTTC
-	TRBV27	TRBJ2-6	-	CASSLSAGANVLTF	TGTGCCAGCAGTTTATCGGCCGGGGCCAACGTCCTGACTTTC
once	TRBV18	TRBJ2-2	TRBD2	CASSPLAGKENTGELFF	TGTGCCAGCTCACCCCTAGCGGGAAAGGAGAACACCGGGGAGCTGTTTTTT
-	TRBV4-1	TRBJ2-2	TRBD2	CASSQVLAGANTGELFF	TGCGCCAGCAGCCAAGTCCTAGCGGGTGCGAACACCGGGGAGCTGTTTTTT
-	TRBV19	TRBJ1-5	-	CASSLFTGSPIIHQPQHF	TGTGCCAGTAGTCTCTTCACAGGGTCCCCCATTATCCATCAGCCCCAGCATTTT
-	TRBV18	TRBJ2-1	-	CASSPIAFGRGLYNEQFF	TGTGCCAGCTCACCAATAGCTTTCGGCAGGGGTCTATACAATGAGCAGTTCTTC
-	TRBV19	TRBJ2-5	-	CASSTTPTGIETQYF	TGTGCCAGTAGTACAACCCCGACAGGAATAGAGACCCAGTACTTC
-	TRBV2	TRBJ1-2	TRBD1	CASSEVGQGVNGYTF	TGTGCCAGCAGTGAAGTAGGACAGGGGGTGAATGGCTACACCTTC
once	TRBV15	TRBJ2-1	-	CATSSSRVVYNEQFF	TGTGCCACCAGCAGTTCGAGAGTTGTTTACAATGAGCAGTTCTTC
few	TRBV7-2	TRBJ2-3	-	CASSLAAAGTTDTQYF	TGTGCCAGCAGCTTAGCCGCTGCGGGAACCACAGATACGCAGTATTTT
few	TRBV5-1	TRBJ2-3	TRBD2	CASSLVLAGAKTDTQYF	TGCGCCAGCAGCTTGGTTCTAGCGGGAGCCAAGACAGATACGCAGTATTTT
once	TRBV6-6	TRBJ1-6	TRBD1	CASSYAPQGYNSPLHF	TGTGCCAGCAGTTACGCACCACAGGGGTATAATTCACCCCTCCACTTT
-	TRBV6-5	TRBJ1-2	TRBD1	CASSYGGTGIGYTF	TGTGCCAGCAGTTACGGTGGGACAGGGATTGGCTACACCTTC
-	TRBV6-6	TRBJ2-7	TRBD1	CASSRQGLHEQYF	TGTGCCAGCAGTCGACAGGGGCTCCACGAGCAGTACTTC
-	TRBV6-5	TRBJ1-5	-	CASSTDGVYQPQHF	TGTGCCAGCAGTACAGACGGGGTATATCAGCCCCAGCATTTT
-	TRBV5-6	TRBJ2-5	TRBD2	CASSRFEGGAETQYF	TGTGCCAGCAGCCGCTTTGAGGGAGGGGCGGAGACCCAGTACTTC
few	TRBV5-4	TRBJ2-1	TRBD2	CASSRAPSGSYNEQFF	TGTGCCAGCAGCAGGGCCCCTAGCGGGAGTTACAATGAGCAGTTCTTC
-	TRBV28	TRBJ1-3	-	CASSLPPGNTIYF	TGTGCCAGCAGTTTACCTCCTGGAAACACCATATATTTT
many	TRBV7-9	TRBJ1-1	-	CASKQINTEAFF	TGTGCCAGCAAACAAATTAACACTGAAGCTTTCTTT
-	TRBV7-9	TRBJ2-7	TRBD2	CASSLGLAGGSRQDEQYF	TGTGCCAGCAGCTTAGGTCTAGCGGGAGGATCGCGACAAGACGAGCAGTACTTC
-	TRBV5-8	TRBJ2-2	-	CASSLTGTNTGELFF	TGTGCCAGCAGCTTAACAGGGACCAACACCGGGGAGCTGTTTTTT
once	TRBV5-1	TRBJ2-3	TRBD2	CASSSGGLAGEWTDTQYF	TGCGCCAGCAGCTCCGGGGGGTTAGCGGGAGAGTGGACAGATACGCAGTATTTT
-	TRBV6-5	TRBJ1-4	-	CASSDRPNEKLFF	TGTGCCAGCAGTGACAGACCCAATGAAAAACTGTTTTTT
few	TRBV27	TRBJ2-3	TRBD2	CASRGLAGVDTQYF	TGTGCCAGCCGGGGACTAGCGGGAGTGGATACGCAGTATTTT
-	TRBV9	TRBJ2-5	-	CASSVSGRAETQYF	TGTGCCAGCAGCGTTTCCGGCAGGGCCGAGACCCAGTACTTC
once	TRBV5-4	TRBJ1-1	TRBD1	CASSRETYRGQTEAFF	TGTGCCAGCAGCCGGGAAACCTACAGGGGGCAAACTGAAGCTTTCTTT
-	TRBV28	TRBJ2-4	TRBD1	CASSLNFGQGAGRAKNIQYF	TGTGCCAGCAGTTTGAATTTTGGACAGGGGGCGGGTAGAGCCAAAAACATTCAGTACTTC
once	TRBV11-2	TRBJ2-7	TRBD1	CASSFGQGSYEQYF	TGTGCCAGCAGCTTTGGACAGGGATCCTACGAGCAGTACTTC
-	TRBV28	TRBJ2-6	TRBD1	CASTPGQGRSGANVLTF	TGTGCCAGTACTCCGGGACAGGGGAGATCTGGGGCCAACGTCCTGACTTTC
-	TRBV11-3	TRBJ2-3	-	CASSFGLSSDTQYF	TGTGCCAGCAGCTTTGGGCTTTCCTCAGATACGCAGTATTTT
-	TRBV2	TRBJ1-5	-	CASSGVEGGQPQHF	TGTGCCAGCAGTGGGGTAGAGGGAGGTCAGCCCCAGCATTTT
-	TRBV2	TRBJ1-1	TRBD1	CASKITGGARDTEAFF	TGTGCCAGCAAGATTACAGGGGGTGCCCGGGACACTGAAGCTTTCTTT